The present T cell receptor (beta chain) was sequenced within a study of T cell responses to AZD1222 COVID-19 vaccine. Study results and caveats: Two AZD1222 administrations were followed by greater Spike-specific TCR breadth and depth. Spike regions recognized by vaccine-associated CD4 TCRs spanned the protein, led by 160-218 and 743-854.

Some clones are missing from TCRdb's copy, which holds only in-frame ones; the method was immunoSEQ multiplex PCR. The repertoire includes 75,000 to 95,000 clones, about 88% of them detected once, and 10% to 15% sits in the top ten. Germline assignment: CDR1 LGHDT and CDR2 YNNKEL (reference sequence). The CDR3 consists of 16 residues. Deletions cut 4 bases from V and 4 bases from J, with 19 bases between. This clone was detected only a few times. Its antigen remains unidentified. Material: peripheral blood, obtained on day 0 of AZD1222 vaccination. This receptor was obtained from an adult in good health. The chain employs TRBV3-1 (or the pseudogene TRBV3-2) and TRBJ1-2; the D gene is possibly TRBD1 (6 bases). CDR3 sequence: CASSPRGGAQFYGYTF. CDR3 DNA: TGTGCCAGCAGCCCTCGAGGGGGGGCCCAATTCTATGGCTACACCTTC.